The T cell receptor beta chain under discussion was sequenced for a study of T cell repertoires in cytomegalovirus infection. Study context: HLA-C-restricted CMV epitopes, recently identified, and well-studied HLA-B-restricted ones were used by the study. It can be stated that public TCR beta signatures indicated CMV infection as well as a matching HLA type.

TCRdb reprocessed the reads via MiXCR and lists one record per CDR3 protein. The table records about 770,000 distinct CDR3 sequences, roughly 29% of them present only once. This clonotype occurred a few times. What it binds is unknown. The source of this sequence is a human donor in good health (CMV status not recorded). Some clones in this sample may be carry-over from other donors' samples. Sequenced here: cultured CD8+ T cells from PBMCs, sampled from culture after CMV antigen stimulation.

The CDR3: CASSLRRISGNTIYF. The CDR3 DNA is TGTGCCAGTAGCCTACGAAGGATCTCCGGAAACACCATATATTTT. The chain recombines TRBV19 with TRBJ1-3; D is unclear. This CDR3 contains 15 residues. Germline values: CDR1 LNHDA, CDR2 SQIVND (reference sequence). The germline V and J ends were trimmed by 6 bases and 4 bases, with 16 bases remaining between them. Combining the CDR3 with reference TRBV19 and TRBJ1-3 gives the whole variable domain DGGITQSPKYLFRKEGQNVTLSCEQNLNHDAMYWYRQDPGQGLRLIYYSQIVNDFQKGDIAEGYSVSREKKESFPLTVTSAQKNPTAFYLCASSLRRISGNTIYFGEGSWLTVV.